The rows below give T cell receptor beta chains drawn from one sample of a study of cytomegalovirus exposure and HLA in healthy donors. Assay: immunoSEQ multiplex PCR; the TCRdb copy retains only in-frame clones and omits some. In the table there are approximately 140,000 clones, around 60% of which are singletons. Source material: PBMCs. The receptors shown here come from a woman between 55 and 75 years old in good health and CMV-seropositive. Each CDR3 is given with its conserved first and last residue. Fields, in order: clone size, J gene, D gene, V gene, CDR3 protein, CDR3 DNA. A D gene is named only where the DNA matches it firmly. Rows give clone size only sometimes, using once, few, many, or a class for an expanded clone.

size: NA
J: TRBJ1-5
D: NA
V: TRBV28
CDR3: CASRSATPQHF
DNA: TGTGCCAGCAGGAGTGCCACGCCCCAGCATTTT

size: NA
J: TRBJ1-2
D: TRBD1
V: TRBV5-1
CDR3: CASSINRGNGYTF
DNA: TGCGCCAGCAGCATTAACAGGGGTAATGGCTACACCTTC

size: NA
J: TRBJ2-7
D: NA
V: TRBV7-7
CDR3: CASSRSIDYEQYF
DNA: TGTGCTAGCAGCCGGTCGATTGACTACGAGCAGTACTTC

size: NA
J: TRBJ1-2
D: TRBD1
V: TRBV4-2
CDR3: CASSQESGTGSIYGYTF
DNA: TGTGCCAGCAGCCAAGAATCCGGGACAGGCTCTATCTATGGCTACACCTTC

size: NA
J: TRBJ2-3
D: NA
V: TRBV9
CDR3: CASSVVSDTQYF
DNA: TGTGCCAGCAGCGTAGTCTCAGATACGCAGTATTTT

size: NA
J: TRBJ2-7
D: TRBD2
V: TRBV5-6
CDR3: CASSPTSGRAYEQYF
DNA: TGTGCCAGCAGCCCGACTAGCGGGAGGGCCTACGAGCAGTACTTC

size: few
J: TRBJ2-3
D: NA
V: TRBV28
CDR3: CASRALTNTDTQYF
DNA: TGTGCCAGCAGAGCATTAACTAACACAGATACGCAGTATTTT

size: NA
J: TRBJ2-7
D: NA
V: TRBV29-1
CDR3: CSVLDRPSYEQYF
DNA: TGCAGCGTTCTAGACCGGCCCTCCTACGAGCAGTACTTC

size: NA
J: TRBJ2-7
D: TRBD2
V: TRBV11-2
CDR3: CASSLASGRGYEQYF
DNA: TGTGCCAGCAGCTTGGCTAGCGGGAGAGGTTACGAGCAGTACTTC

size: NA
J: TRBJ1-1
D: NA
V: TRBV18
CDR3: CASSPSTEAFF
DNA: TGTGCCAGCTCACCGTCGACTGAAGCTTTCTTT

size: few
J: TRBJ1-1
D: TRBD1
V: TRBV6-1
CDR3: CASHRGRPEGTEAFF
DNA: TGTGCCAGCCACAGGGGGCGACCGGAAGGCACTGAAGCTTTCTTT

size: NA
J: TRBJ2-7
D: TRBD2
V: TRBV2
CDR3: CASSEWGGEQYF
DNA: TGTGCCAGCAGTGAATGGGGGGGCGAGCAGTACTTC

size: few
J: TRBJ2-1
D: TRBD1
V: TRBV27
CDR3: CASSPQGQGAYNEQFF
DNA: TGTGCCAGCAGTCCACAGGGACAGGGGGCCTACAATGAGCAGTTCTTC

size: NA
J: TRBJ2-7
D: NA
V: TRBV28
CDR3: CASSIHYEQYF
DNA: TGTGCCAGCAGTATACACTACGAGCAGTACTTC

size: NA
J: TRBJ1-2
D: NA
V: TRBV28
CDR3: CASSFGGNYGYTF
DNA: TGTGCCAGCTCATTCGGTGGTAACTATGGCTACACCTTC

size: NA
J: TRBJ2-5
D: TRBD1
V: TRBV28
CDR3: CASSSGQGETQYF
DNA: TGTGCCAGCAGTTCGGGACAGGGCGAGACCCAGTACTTC

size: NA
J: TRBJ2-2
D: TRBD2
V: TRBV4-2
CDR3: CASGRLAGGVGELFF
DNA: TGTGCCAGCGGACGACTAGCGGGAGGGGTCGGGGAGCTGTTTTTT

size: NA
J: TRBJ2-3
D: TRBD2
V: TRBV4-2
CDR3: CASSQVTSGRGDTQYF
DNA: TGTGCCAGCAGCCAAGTGACTAGCGGGAGAGGGGATACGCAGTATTTT

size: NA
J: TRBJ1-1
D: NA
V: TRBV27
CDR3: CASSLGPGKDTEAFF
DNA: TGTGCCAGCAGTTTGGGTCCGGGGAAGGACACTGAAGCTTTCTTT

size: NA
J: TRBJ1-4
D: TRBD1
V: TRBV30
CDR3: CAWETGGSEKLFF
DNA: TGTGCCTGGGAAACAGGGGGCAGTGAAAAACTGTTTTTT

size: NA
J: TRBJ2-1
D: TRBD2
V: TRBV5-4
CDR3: CASSPEGGRAKAEQFF
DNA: TGTGCCAGCAGCCCCGAAGGCGGGAGGGCCAAGGCTGAGCAGTTCTTC

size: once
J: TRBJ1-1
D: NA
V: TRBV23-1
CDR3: CASSHSRGRNTEAFF
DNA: TGCGCCAGCAGTCATAGTCGGGGGAGAAACACTGAAGCTTTCTTT

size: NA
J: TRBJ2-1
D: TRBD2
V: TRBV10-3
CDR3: CAISRLAGFEQFF
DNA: TGTGCCATCAGTAGACTAGCGGGCTTTGAGCAGTTCTTC

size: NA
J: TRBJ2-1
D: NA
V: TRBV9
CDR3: CASSAQTRHVFF
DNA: TGTGCCAGCAGCGCCCAGACACGGCATGTGTTCTTC